This T cell receptor (beta chain) was identified in a study of shared clonotypes between healthy human individuals. In the study overall: For every donor, three CD4 naive, three CD4 memory, two CD8 naive and one CD8 memory plates were used. Findings of the study overall: The generation probabilities recorded for non-shared clonotypes fell below those of clonotypes shared by all four donors.

Remarks on this clone: Its specificity is not known.

Libraries were prepared by immunoSEQ multiplex PCR; TCRdb keeps only in-frame clonotypes and omits some of them. This table holds about 2.1 million clones, about 94% found once. In the naive CD8 group, cells lacked CD45RO and were positively selected for CCR7, so terminally differentiated effector memory CD45RA+ cells were left out. The CDR3 is made up of 15 amino acids. Germline CDR1 reads MNHEY; CDR2 reads SMNVEV (reference sequence). V shed 7 bases and J shed 8 bases, with 21 bases lying between them. This TCR was recovered from a man aged 18 to 30 in good health. Some clones in this sample may be carry-over from other donors' samples. Sequenced sample: naive CD8+ T cells from PBMCs. The V and J genes are TRBV27 and TRBJ2-1; TRBD1 might be the D (6 bases). CDR3 DNA: TGTGCCAGCACCGAAAGGGATTGGGGGCGGGATGAGCAGTTCTTC. It is translated as CASTERDWGRDEQFF.